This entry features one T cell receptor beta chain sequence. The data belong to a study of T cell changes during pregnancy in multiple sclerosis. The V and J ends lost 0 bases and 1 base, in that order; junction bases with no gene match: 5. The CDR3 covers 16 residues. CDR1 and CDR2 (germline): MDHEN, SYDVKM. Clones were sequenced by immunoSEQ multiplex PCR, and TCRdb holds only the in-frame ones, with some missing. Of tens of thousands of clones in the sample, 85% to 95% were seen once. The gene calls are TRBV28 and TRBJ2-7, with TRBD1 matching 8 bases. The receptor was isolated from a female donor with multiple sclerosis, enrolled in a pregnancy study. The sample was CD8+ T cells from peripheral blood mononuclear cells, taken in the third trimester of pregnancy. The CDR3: CASSLWGQGASYEQYF. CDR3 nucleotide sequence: TGTGCCAGCAGTTTATGGGGGCAGGGGGCTTCCTACGAGCAGTACTTC.